What follows are 22 T cell receptor beta chains derived from one specimen sequenced in a study of neoadjuvant anti-PD-1 for oral cavity cancer. As for time point: after neoadjuvant nivolumab, at surgical resection. Profiling relied on immunoSEQ multiplex PCR, and the TCRdb table lists in-frame clones only, not all of them. Of approximately 13,000 clones listed, just under 70% are singletons. The sequencing here drew on PBMCs, taken after nivolumab (anti-PD-1) treatment. These receptor sequences come from a person aged 40-85 years with oral cavity squamous cell carcinoma.

DNA for the CDR3: TGTGCCAGCAGTCGCCATATTACAGGGAAAGGGTACGAGCAGTACTTC. Its translation: CASSRHITGKGYEQYF. The rearrangement joins TRBV28 to TRBJ2-7; tentative D call: TRBD1 (6 bases). This CDR3 spans 16 amino acids. Germline values: CDR1 MDHEN, CDR2 SYDVKM. The ends were cut back, 5 bases at V and 4 bases at J, with 21 bases in the middle.

The genes are TRBV7-9 and TRBJ2-7, with TRBD2 matching over 11 bases. The germline V gene has CDR1 SEHNR and CDR2 FQNEAQ (reference sequence). Trimming took 2 bases from V and 1 from J; bases not matched to a gene: 1. This CDR3 has 15 amino acids. CDR3 bases: TGTGCCAGCAGCTTAACTAGCGGGAGATCCTACGAGCAGTACTTC. Translation gives CASSLTSGRSYEQYF.

This rearrangement joins TRBV29-1 to TRBJ1-1; 7 nucleotides match TRBD1. The ends lost 3 bases at V and 10 bases at J; junction bases unmatched: 5. The CDR3 runs 11 residues. CDR1 and CDR2 from the germline V gene are SQVTM and ANQGSEA. The CDR3 DNA reads as TGCAGCGTTGACCAGGCAGGGGGAGCTTTCTTT. Its protein product is CSVDQAGGAFF.

The gene calls are TRBV11-2 and TRBJ2-7, with 13 bases matching TRBD2. Germline V gives CDR1 SGHAT, CDR2 FQNNGV. V lost 5 bases to trimming and J lost 5 bases; unmatched junction nucleotides: 18. This CDR3 has 19 amino acids. The DNA for the CDR3 is TGTGCCAGCAGCGTCCGACTAGCGGGAGGATCAGCGAAGGGGGACGAGCAGTACTTC. Translating it yields CASSVRLAGGSAKGDEQYF.

This chain uses TRBV19 with TRBJ2-2; D gene uncertain. V lost 7 bases to trimming and J lost 5 bases, with 11 bases between them. The CDR3 spans 13 residues. CDR1 and CDR2 (germline): LNHDA, SQIVND (reference sequence). The CDR3 is CASTVVGTGELFF. The CDR3, as DNA: TGTGCCAGTACCGTCGTGGGGACCGGGGAGCTGTTTTTT.

CDR3 loop: CASRRVQGGFQPQHF. The DNA of the CDR3 is TGTGCCAGTAGAAGAGTACAGGGAGGTTTTCAGCCCCAGCATTTT. The chain employs TRBV19 and TRBJ1-5; D possibly corresponds to TRBD1 (6 bases). From germline, CDR1 is LNHDA and CDR2 SQIVND (reference sequence). V dropped 6 bases and J dropped 6 bases, with 18 bases sitting between them. The CDR3 loop spans 15 amino acids.

This clone appeared a few times. The V and J genes are TRBV19 and TRBJ2-7, with D maybe TRBD2 (6 bases). Trimming shortened V by 3 bases and J by 2 bases, and 11 bases separated the two germline ends. Per germline, CDR1 LNHDA and CDR2 SQIVND (reference sequence). This CDR3 comprises 14 residues. As DNA, the CDR3 is TGTGCCAGTAGTATGGGAACTAGCACCTACGAGCAGTACTTC. Amino acid sequence: CASSMGTSTYEQYF. Complete variable domain (other parts from reference TRBV19 and TRBJ2-7): DGGITQSPKYLFRKEGQNVTLSCEQNLNHDAMYWYRQDPGQGLRLIYYSQIVNDFQKGDIAEGYSVSREKKESFPLTVTSAQKNPTAFYLCASSMGTSTYEQYFGPGTRLTVT.

The V call is TRBV5-1, the J call TRBJ2-1; 7 bases match TRBD1. V trimming: 2 bases; J trimming: 10 bases; junction bases outside the gene matches: 12. The CDR3 totals 15 residues. Germline V gene sequence: CDR1 SGHRS, CDR2 YFSETQ. The CDR3 DNA follows: TGCGCCAGCAGCTTTACGGACAGGCCCTCCTCCGAGCAGTTCTTC. It is translated as CASSFTDRPSSEQFF.

This chain uses TRBV5-4 with TRBJ2-5, with 9 bases fitting TRBD2. This CDR3 comprises 15 residues. V dropped 0 bases and J dropped 5; count of bases not matched to a gene: 5. From germline, CDR1 is SGHNT and CDR2 YYREEE (reference sequence). The CDR3 reads CASSLVAGVWETQYF. CDR3 bases: TGTGCCAGCAGCTTGGTAGCGGGAGTGTGGGAGACCCAGTACTTC.

The chain combines TRBV29-1 with TRBJ2-2; 7 nucleotides match TRBD1. J was trimmed by 2 bases and V by 5 bases; bases with no gene match: 8. Germline assignment: CDR1 SQVTM and CDR2 ANQGSEA. The CDR3 totals 15 residues. The CDR3, as DNA: TGCAGCGTTATACCGGGACAGCTAAACACCGGGGAGCTGTTTTTT. This codes for CSVIPGQLNTGELFF.

The chain couples TRBV2 to TRBJ1-1; D call uncertain. Germline loops: CDR1 SNHLY, CDR2 FYNNEI. The CDR3 has 14 residues. Trimming took 7 bases from V and 0 from J, leaving 12 bases between them. CDR3 loop: CASKKEGLNTEAFF. For the CDR3, the DNA is TGTGCCAGCAAGAAGGAGGGTTTGAACACTGAAGCTTTCTTT.

The genes are TRBV10-1 and TRBJ2-5; possible D gene TRBD1, 6 bases. The CDR3 runs 13 residues. Germline CDR1 and CDR2: WNHNN and SYGVQD (reference sequence). V lost 6 bases to trimming and J lost 4 bases, with 12 bases between them. CDR3 loop: CASSLGHRETQYF. The CDR3 coding sequence is TGCGCCAGCAGCTTGGGACACCGAGAGACCCAGTACTTC.

This clone has a single count. This chain uses TRBV14 with TRBJ1-1; 8 positions agree with TRBD1. This CDR3 contains 15 residues. Germline lookup yields CDR1 SGHDN and CDR2 FVKESK. V was pared by 6 bases and J by 6 bases, with 12 bases of the junction left unmatched. CDR3: CASSRGQGRVSEAFF. CDR3 DNA sequence: TGTGCCAGCAGTCGCGGACAGGGAAGAGTTTCTGAAGCTTTCTTT.

The chain links TRBV9 to TRBJ2-2; 8 bases map to TRBD2. V lost 4 bases and J lost 6; bases outside the gene matches: 11. In germline, CDR1 is SGDLS, CDR2 YYNGEE. The CDR3 has 16 residues. CDR3 DNA: TGTGCCAGCAGCCCTCTGGGGAGCGGGAGTTCCGGGGAGCTGTTTTTT. Translating it yields CASSPLGSGSSGELFF.

This rearrangement joins TRBV9 to TRBJ2-1; the D gene is possibly TRBD1 (6 bases). Germline assignment: CDR1 SGDLS and CDR2 YYNGEE. The CDR3 loop spans 16 amino acids. V gave up 3 bases and J gave up 3 bases, with 16 bases separating them. The CDR3 reads CASSDQGRVDYNEQFF. The CDR3 bases are TGTGCCAGCAGCGATCAGGGGCGGGTAGACTACAATGAGCAGTTCTTC.

The chain recombines TRBV9 with TRBJ2-1, with D tentatively TRBD1 (6 bases). Germline lookup yields CDR1 SGDLS and CDR2 YYNGEE. The length of the CDR3 is 16 residues. The ends were cut back, 0 bases at V and 4 bases at J, with 14 bases in the middle. The CDR3 sequence: CASSVAGAGVYNEQFF. The CDR3 DNA is TGTGCCAGCAGCGTAGCTGGGGCAGGGGTTTACAATGAGCAGTTCTTC.

This sequence joins TRBV2 and TRBJ2-5; 8 bases align to TRBD1. The CDR3 contains 16 residues. Germline CDR1 is SNHLY and CDR2 is FYNNEI. The V segment lost 6 bases and the J segment 0 bases; nucleotides outside the gene matches: 9. CDR3 protein: CASRGTGLGNQETQYF. CDR3 nucleotides: TGTGCCAGCAGGGGGACAGGACTTGGGAACCAAGAGACCCAGTACTTC.

The chain combines TRBV4-1 with TRBJ2-3; D remains ambiguous. V was trimmed by 1 base and J by 6 bases, leaving 8 bases between them. Per germline, CDR1 MGHRA and CDR2 YSYEKL. The CDR3 loop spans 13 amino acids. CDR3 coding DNA: TGCGCCAGCAGCCAAGTTCTTATGGATACGCAGTATTTT. The encoded protein is CASSQVLMDTQYF.

The J gene is TRBJ1-2, the V gene TRBV10-1; 8 bases agree with TRBD1. J was trimmed by 8 bases and V by 4 bases; bases with no gene match: 6. The CDR3 contains 13 residues. Germline V lookup: CDR1 WNHNN, CDR2 SYGVQD (reference sequence). The CDR3 DNA reads as TGCGCCAGCAGTGGTGACAGGGGATCAGGCTACACCTTC. It yields the protein CASSGDRGSGYTF.

This clone was detected only a few times. V usage is TRBV4-1 and J usage is TRBJ2-4; possibly TRBD1 for D (7 bases). V was shortened by 3 bases and J by 3 bases, with 18 bases between the two germline ends. Germline CDR1 is MGHRA and CDR2 is YSYEKL. The CDR3 runs to 17 residues. As DNA, the CDR3 is TGCGCCAGCAGCCAGCCAGGGGGGAAGGACGGCAAAAACATTCAGTACTTC. Its protein product is CASSQPGGKDGKNIQYF.

The gene calls are TRBV9 and TRBJ2-7; D uncertain. CDR3 length: 14 residues. Trimming stripped 0 bases from V and 1 base from J, with 8 bases between. CDR1 is SGDLS and CDR2 is YYNGEE in the germline V gene. The CDR3 loop reads CASSVALGSYEQYF. The CDR3 region has the DNA TGTGCCAGCAGCGTAGCTCTGGGTTCCTACGAGCAGTACTTC.

The chain carries TRBV9 and TRBJ2-3; 7 bases map to TRBD2. The V gene's germline CDR1 is SGDLS and CDR2 YYNGEE. This CDR3 is 14 amino acids long. Trimming removed 0 bases from V and 6 bases from J; junction bases left unmatched: 4. The CDR3 reads CASSVAREWDTQYF. The CDR3 DNA is TGTGCCAGCAGCGTAGCGCGGGAGTGGGATACGCAGTATTTT.